Below, 28 T cell receptor beta chains from the same sample are listed, as sequenced in a study of blood T cell repertoires in COVID-19. Only in-frame clones appear in the TCRdb table, and some are missing; sequencing was by immunoSEQ multiplex PCR. This table has some 45,000 clones, 70% to 85% appearing once. Specimen: peripheral blood. The source of these receptors is a woman of 80 years or more with acute or convalescent COVID-19.

The V and J genes are TRBV6-1 and TRBJ2-7, with D possibly TRBD1 on 5 matching bases. In germline, CDR1 is MNHNS, CDR2 SASEGT. V lost 2 bases to trimming and J lost 5 bases, with 13 bases between them. This CDR3 is built from 14 residues. In DNA form, the CDR3 reads TGTGCCAGCAGTGAATTTAAGGGGTTCGACGAGCAGTACTTC. This sequence encodes CASSEFKGFDEQYF.

V and J are TRBV7-9 and TRBJ1-4; the D is unclear. This CDR3 comprises 15 residues. CDR1 and CDR2 from the germline V gene are SEHNR and FQNEAQ (reference sequence). V dropped 7 bases and J dropped 3 bases, with 15 bases sitting between them. The CDR3 reads CASTEPTSPNEKLFF. The CDR3 DNA is TGTGCCAGCACAGAGCCCACCTCCCCTAATGAAAAACTGTTTTTT.

The chain combines TRBV6-5 with TRBJ2-7, with D possibly being TRBD1 (6 bases). The CDR3 runs to 13 residues. The germline V gene has CDR1 MNHEY and CDR2 SVGAGI. The V end lost 8 bases, the J end lost 3 bases, and 14 bases lay between the germline ends. The CDR3 region is CASGQQGDYEQYF. The CDR3 coding sequence is TGTGCCAGCGGACAACAGGGAGACTACGAGCAGTACTTC.

Only a few counts were recorded for this clone. The chain uses TRBV5-1 and TRBJ1-1, with no clear D. Germline CDR1 and CDR2: SGHRS and YFSETQ. Trimming stripped 7 bases from V and 1 base from J, with 17 bases between. The CDR3 is 15 amino acids. CDR3 sequence (DNA): TGCGCCAGCCGACCGGGTTCCCAGAGGAACACTGAAGCTTTCTTT. Its protein is CASRPGSQRNTEAFF.

This clone was picked up a small number of times. The chain links TRBV5-1 to TRBJ1-2; the D gene is possibly TRBD1 (5 bases). CDR3 length: 12 amino acids. CDR1 is SGHRS and CDR2 is YFSETQ in the germline V gene. Trimming removed 5 bases at V and 7 bases at J, with 12 bases between. DNA for the CDR3: TGCGCCAGCAGTCAGGCTGGGGCTGGCTACACCTTC. Protein product: CASSQAGAGYTF.

The V call is TRBV6-5, the J call TRBJ2-7, with D possibly being TRBD1 (6 bases). V dropped 6 bases and J dropped 10 bases, with 16 bases sitting between them. The CDR3 has 12 amino acids. Looked up from germline, CDR1 is MNHEY and CDR2 is SVGAGI. The CDR3 sequence: CASSAPQGNQYF. The CDR3 DNA sequence: TGTGCCAGCAGCGCCCCGCAGGGGAATCAGTACTTC.

V gene TRBV18 combines with J gene TRBJ1-4; TRBD1 aligns across 8 bases. The CDR3 is made up of 15 amino acids. V gave up 3 bases and J gave up 3 bases; unmatched junction bases: 3. CDR1 and CDR2 from the germline V gene are KGHSH and LQKENI. The CDR3 loop reads CASSPQGAANEKLFF. The DNA of the CDR3 is TGTGCCAGCTCACCTCAGGGGGCTGCTAATGAAAAACTGTTTTTT.

The CDR3 reads CASSLDPGESNNEQFF. CDR3 in DNA: TGTGCCAGCAGCTTAGATCCGGGTGAGAGCAACAATGAGCAGTTCTTC. The J gene is TRBJ2-1, the V gene TRBV11-3, with D unclear. Between the trimmed V and J ends, which lost 0 bases and 5 bases, there was a span of 14 bases. The CDR3 consists of 16 residues. Germline V gene lookup returns CDR1 SGHNT and CDR2 YENEEA.

This sequence joins TRBV2 and TRBJ1-2; 8 positions agree with TRBD1. The CDR3 sequence is 12 residues long. The germline CDR1 and CDR2 sequences are SNHLY and FYNNEI. Unmatched junction bases numbered 2, after V lost 6 bases and J lost 5 bases. The CDR3 loop reads CASRDRVYGYTF. The CDR3 nucleotides are TGTGCCAGCAGGGACAGGGTGTATGGCTACACCTTC.

The genes are TRBV10-3 and TRBJ1-5; 8 positions match TRBD1. This CDR3 region has 13 residues. Trimming at V came to 9 bases and at J to 6 bases, leaving 7 bases not matched to a gene. CDR1 and CDR2 from the germline V gene are ENHRY and SYGVKD. Here the CDR3 DNA reads TGTGCCATTGCAGGGACAGGTAGTCAGCCCCAGCATTTT. It is translated as CAIAGTGSQPQHF.

This sequence joins TRBV11-2 and TRBJ2-3; maybe TRBD2 (5 bases). The CDR3 has 12 amino acids. The ends were cut back, 1 base at V and 9 bases at J, with 8 bases in the middle. Germline loops: CDR1 SGHAT, CDR2 FQNNGV. CDR3 loop: CASSLAEGTQYF. The CDR3, as DNA: TGTGCCAGCAGCTTAGCTGAGGGCACGCAGTATTTT.

This sequence joins TRBV30 and TRBJ2-7; D may be TRBD1 (5 bases). Germline V gene data show CDR1 as GTSNPN and CDR2 as SVGIG (reference sequence). V shed 0 bases and J shed 6 bases, with 12 bases lying between them. This CDR3 contains 13 residues. The CDR3 DNA is TGTGCCTGGAGTGTGGGGCTAGTTGGCGAGCAGTACTTC. It translates to CAWSVGLVGEQYF.

This sequence joins TRBV6-1 and TRBJ2-3, with a possible D match to TRBD2 (6 bases). Germline-derived CDR1 and CDR2 are MNHNS and SASEGT. Trimming took 3 bases from V and 3 from J, leaving 10 bases between them. The CDR3 runs to 14 residues. The DNA of the CDR3 is TGTGCCAGCAGTGATGGGGGGTCGACAGATACGCAGTATTTT. Translating it yields CASSDGGSTDTQYF.

The CDR3 spells CASSPGQREQFF. The CDR3 DNA sequence: TGCGCCAGCAGCCCTGGACAGCGAGAGCAGTTCTTC. J is TRBJ2-1 and V is TRBV5-1; D is perhaps TRBD1 (6 bases). This CDR3 has 12 amino acids. Trimming pared 4 bases from V and 10 bases from J, leaving 12 bases between. Looked up from germline, CDR1 is SGHRS and CDR2 is YFSETQ.

The rearrangement uses TRBV5-5 and TRBJ2-2; TRBD1 aligns across 7 bases. Unmatched junction bases numbered 10, after V lost 4 bases and J lost 7 bases. CDR3 length: 15 residues. CDR1 and CDR2 (germline): SGHKS, YYEKEE (reference sequence). CDR3 region: CASSPQTGVDGELFF. The CDR3 DNA is TGTGCCAGCAGCCCACAAACAGGGGTAGACGGGGAGCTGTTTTTT.

V is TRBV11-2 and J is TRBJ2-7; 14 bases fit TRBD2. This CDR3 spans 17 amino acids. Germline trimming cut 6 bases from V and 5 bases from J; bases unmatched to any gene: 12. Germline-derived CDR1 and CDR2 are SGHAT and FQNNGV. CDR3 in amino acids: CASRTRALTSGRDEQYF. CDR3 coding DNA: TGTGCCAGCAGAACCCGAGCCCTGACTAGCGGGAGGGACGAGCAGTACTTC.

This clone was counted only a few times. The chain employs TRBV19 and TRBJ1-4; possibly TRBD1 for D (6 bases). This CDR3 has 14 amino acids. Germline CDR1 and CDR2: LNHDA and SQIVND (reference sequence). Trimming cost V 6 bases and J 0 bases, with 8 bases left between them. The chain's CDR3 is CASSRTATNEKLFF. The CDR3 DNA sequence: TGTGCCAGTAGCCGGACAGCAACTAATGAAAAACTGTTTTTT.

The rearrangement joins TRBV20-1 to TRBJ1-5; a possible D gene is TRBD1 (5 bases). CDR1 and CDR2 from the germline V gene are DFQATT and SNEGSKA (reference sequence). CDR3 length equals 14 residues. V lost 3 bases to trimming and J lost 5 bases, with 14 bases between them. The CDR3 DNA is TGCAGTGCTAGTCAGTTCGGGGGAGATCAGCCCCAGCATTTT. Amino acid sequence: CSASQFGGDQPQHF.

The V and J genes are TRBV16 and TRBJ2-5; D may be TRBD1 (6 bases). The CDR3 is 15 amino acids. Germline V gene sequence: CDR1 KGHSY, CDR2 FQNENV. V shed 1 base and J shed 5 bases, with 14 bases lying between them. In DNA form, the CDR3 reads TGTGCCAGCAGCCAATGGGCAGGGGTTGTGGAGACCCAGTACTTC. Translating gives CASSQWAGVVETQYF.

The chain employs TRBV5-1 and TRBJ1-1; 7 bases line up with TRBD1. Per germline, CDR1 SGHRS and CDR2 YFSETQ. The CDR3 consists of 12 residues. Trimming took 7 bases from V and 8 from J; bases not matched to a gene: 8. In nucleotides, the CDR3 is TGCGCCAGCGGATCAGTACAGGGGGAAGCTTTCTTT. Its translation is CASGSVQGEAFF.

This clone has only a few counts. The CDR3 is CASSIGTRVEQFF. The CDR3 bases are TGTGCCAGCAGTATCGGGACAAGAGTTGAGCAGTTCTTC. The chain uses TRBV27 and TRBJ2-1, with a weak D call TRBD1 (6 bases). Germline CDR1 is MNHEY and CDR2 is SMNVEV (reference sequence). V was shortened by 5 bases and J by 9 bases, with 14 bases between the two germline ends. This CDR3 is built from 13 residues.

The CDR3 sequence is CASSLGIAGEVTDTQYF. CDR3 DNA sequence: TGTGCCAGCAGCTTAGGAATAGCGGGAGAGGTAACAGATACGCAGTATTTT. This chain uses TRBV11-2 with TRBJ2-3, with 9 bases that match TRBD2. The CDR3 has 17 amino acids. Germline-derived CDR1 and CDR2 are SGHAT and FQNNGV. The ends lost 1 base at V and 3 bases at J; junction bases unmatched: 8.

The chain employs TRBV5-1 and TRBJ2-6; D not certain. V lost 2 bases, J lost 0 bases, and 6 bases lay in between. CDR3 size: 15 residues. Germline values: CDR1 SGHRS, CDR2 YFSETQ. As DNA, the CDR3 is TGCGCCAGCAGCTTTCCGGTCTCTGGGGCCAACGTCCTGACTTTC. Translating it yields CASSFPVSGANVLTF.

The V call is TRBV5-4, the J call TRBJ2-5, with TRBD2 identical over 14 bases. J was trimmed by 4 bases and V by 4 bases; bases with no gene match: 6. The CDR3 consists of 16 residues. Germline assignment: CDR1 SGHNT and CDR2 YYREEE (reference sequence). The CDR3 region has the DNA TGTGCCAGCAGCCGGGGACTAGCGGGAGTGGGAGAGACCCAGTACTTC. This encodes CASSRGLAGVGETQYF. The entire variable domain, with the rest obtained from reference TRBV5-4 and TRBJ2-5, is as follows: ETGVTQSPTHLIKTRGQQVTLRCSSQSGHNTVSWYQQALGQGPQFIFQYYREEENGRGNFPPRFSGLQFPNYSSELNVNALELDDSALYLCASSRGLAGVGETQYFGPGTRLLVL.

J is TRBJ2-7 and V is TRBV19; 11 bases are a match to TRBD1. V was pared by 5 bases and J by 1 base, with 4 bases of the junction left unmatched. Germline CDR1 and CDR2: LNHDA and SQIVND (reference sequence). This CDR3 is 15 amino acids long. The chain's CDR3 is CASSARDRGSYEQYF. CDR3 bases: TGTGCCAGTAGTGCCCGGGACAGGGGGTCCTACGAGCAGTACTTC.

The chain joins TRBV7-8 to TRBJ2-1; TRBD2 aligns across 9 bases. Germline V gene sequence: CDR1 SGHVS, CDR2 FQNEAQ. Trimming removed 5 bases from V and 7 bases from J; junction bases left unmatched: 9. The CDR3 runs to 15 residues. The CDR3, as DNA: TGTGCCAGCAGCCATACTAGCGGGTCTGCAAATGAGCAGTTCTTC. It translates to CASSHTSGSANEQFF.

V and J are TRBV6-5 and TRBJ2-7, with TRBD2 matching over 8 bases. Per the germline V gene, CDR1 is MNHEY and CDR2 is SVGAGI. This CDR3 contains 13 residues. V lost 6 bases and J lost 6; bases outside the gene matches: 7. The CDR3 coding sequence is TGTGCCAGCAGGGCGGGACTAGTTTCCGAGCAGTACTTC. Its protein product is CASRAGLVSEQYF.

This sequence joins TRBV6-6 and TRBJ2-3; 16 bases match TRBD2. Germline V CDR1 and CDR2: MNHNY, SVGAGI (reference sequence). This CDR3 contains 21 residues. V trimming: 6 bases; J trimming: 4 bases; junction bases outside the gene matches: 19. CDR3 loop: CASSHTGSGTSGRALADTQYF. DNA of the CDR3: TGTGCCAGCAGCCATACCGGATCCGGGACTAGCGGGAGGGCCCTGGCAGATACGCAGTATTTT.